This T cell receptor beta chain was observed in a study of blood T cell repertoires in COVID-19. Study-level information: The study drew acute and convalescent COVID-19 samples from the United States, Italy and Spain. Sample material is recorded as cDNA or gDNA derived from T cells, B-cell-depleted T cells, or PBMCs.

Methods used by the authors: Amplification of reference gene primers provided the estimated nucleated cell counts. Data came from immunoSEQ multiplex PCR; TCRdb stores just in-frame clones and leaves some out. The V and J calls and clone size come from that table; D and trimming were worked out from the DNA. The table lists some 95,000 clones, approximately 86% of them singletons. The germline V and J ends were trimmed by 0 bases and 3 bases, with 15 bases remaining between them. The germline CDR1 and CDR2 sequences are SGHRS and YFSETQ. The CDR3 is made up of 16 amino acids. The sequence came from an elderly man with active or convalescent COVID-19. Source material: peripheral blood. The chain combines TRBV5-1 with TRBJ2-5; a weak D match, TRBD1 (6 bases). CDR3 protein: CASSLALTGSEETQYF. CDR3 nucleotides: TGCGCCAGCAGCTTGGCCCTTACAGGGTCCGAAGAGACCCAGTACTTC.